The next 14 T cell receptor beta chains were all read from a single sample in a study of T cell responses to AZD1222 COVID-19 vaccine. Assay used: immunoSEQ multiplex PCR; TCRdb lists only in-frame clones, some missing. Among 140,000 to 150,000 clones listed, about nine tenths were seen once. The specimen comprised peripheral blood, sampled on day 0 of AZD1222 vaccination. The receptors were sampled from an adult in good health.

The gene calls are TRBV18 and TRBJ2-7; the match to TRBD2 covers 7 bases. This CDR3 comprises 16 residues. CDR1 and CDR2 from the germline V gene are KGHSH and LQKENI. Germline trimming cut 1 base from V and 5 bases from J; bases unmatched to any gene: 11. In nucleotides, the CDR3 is TGTGCCAGCTCACCACGGCCTAGCGGAGGGCCCCACGAGCAGTACTTC. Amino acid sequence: CASSPRPSGGPHEQYF.

CDR3 coding DNA: TGTGCCAGCACCCCTCTTGGCAGGGAAGAACAAGAGACCCAGTACTTC. Translation gives CASTPLGREEQETQYF. The chain employs TRBV27 and TRBJ2-5, with D perhaps matching TRBD1 (5 bases). The germline V gene encodes CDR1 MNHEY and CDR2 SMNVEV (reference sequence). V lost 7 bases, J lost 2 bases, and 20 bases lay in between. The CDR3 has 16 residues.

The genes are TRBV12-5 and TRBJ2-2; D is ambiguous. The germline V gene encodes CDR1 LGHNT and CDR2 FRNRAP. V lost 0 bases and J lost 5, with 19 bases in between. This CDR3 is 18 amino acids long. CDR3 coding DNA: TGTGCTAGTGGTTTGGTTACCTGGCCGGCACCGCCTACCGGGGAGCTGTTTTTT. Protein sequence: CASGLVTWPAPPTGELFF.

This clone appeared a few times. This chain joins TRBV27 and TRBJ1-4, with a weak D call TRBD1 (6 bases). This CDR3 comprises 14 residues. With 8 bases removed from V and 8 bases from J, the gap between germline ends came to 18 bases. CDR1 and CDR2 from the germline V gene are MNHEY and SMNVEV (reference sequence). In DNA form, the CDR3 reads TGTGCCAGCTCACACAGGGATTTGAGGGAAAAACTGTTTTTT. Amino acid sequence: CASSHRDLREKLFF.

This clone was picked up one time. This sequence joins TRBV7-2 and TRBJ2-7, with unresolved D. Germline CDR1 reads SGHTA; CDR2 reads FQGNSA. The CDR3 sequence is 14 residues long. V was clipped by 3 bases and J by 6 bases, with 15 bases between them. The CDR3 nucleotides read TGTGCCAGCAGCTTTACGTTTTTAGTTGGCGAGCAGTACTTC. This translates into CASSFTFLVGEQYF.

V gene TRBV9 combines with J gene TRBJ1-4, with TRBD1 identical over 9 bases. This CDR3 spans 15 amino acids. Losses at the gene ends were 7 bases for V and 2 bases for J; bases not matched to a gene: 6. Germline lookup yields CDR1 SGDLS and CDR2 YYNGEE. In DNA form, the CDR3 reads TGTGCCAGCGCCGGGACAGGGAGCACTAATGAAAAACTGTTTTTT. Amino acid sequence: CASAGTGSTNEKLFF.

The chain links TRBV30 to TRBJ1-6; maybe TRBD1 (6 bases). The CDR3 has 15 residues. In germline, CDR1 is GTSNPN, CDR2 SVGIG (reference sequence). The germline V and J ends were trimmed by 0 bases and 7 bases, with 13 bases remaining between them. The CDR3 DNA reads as TGTGCCTGGAGTGTCTATACAGGGAGGAATTCACCCCTCCACTTT. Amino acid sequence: CAWSVYTGRNSPLHF.

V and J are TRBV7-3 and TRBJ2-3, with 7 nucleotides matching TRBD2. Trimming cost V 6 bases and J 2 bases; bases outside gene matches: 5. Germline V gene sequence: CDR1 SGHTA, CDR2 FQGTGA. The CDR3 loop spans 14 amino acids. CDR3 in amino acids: CASSESGTTDTQYF. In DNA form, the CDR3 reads TGTGCCAGCAGTGAGAGCGGGACCACAGATACGCAGTATTTT.

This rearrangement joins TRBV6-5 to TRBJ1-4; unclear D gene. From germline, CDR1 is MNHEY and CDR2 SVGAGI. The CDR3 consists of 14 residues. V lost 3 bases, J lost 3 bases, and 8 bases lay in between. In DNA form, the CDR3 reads TGTGCCAGCAGTTATGTCGGACCTAATGAAAAACTGTTTTTT. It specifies CASSYVGPNEKLFF.

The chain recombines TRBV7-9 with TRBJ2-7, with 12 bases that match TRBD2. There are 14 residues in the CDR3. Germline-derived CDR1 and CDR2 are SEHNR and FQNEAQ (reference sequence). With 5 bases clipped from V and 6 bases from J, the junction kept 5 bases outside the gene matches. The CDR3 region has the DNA TGTGCCAGCAGCCATCTAGCGGGAGGGCGCGAGCAGTACTTC. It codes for CASSHLAGGREQYF.

CDR3 sequence reads: CATSRSIGGSEKLFF. The CDR3 region has the DNA TGTGCCACCAGCAGATCAATCGGGGGATCCGAAAAACTGTTTTTT. The V and J genes are TRBV15 and TRBJ1-4, with D tentatively TRBD1 (5 bases). Looked up from germline, CDR1 is LNHNV and CDR2 is YYDKDF (reference sequence). The germline V and J ends were trimmed by 2 bases and 8 bases, with 15 bases remaining between them. The CDR3 covers 15 residues.

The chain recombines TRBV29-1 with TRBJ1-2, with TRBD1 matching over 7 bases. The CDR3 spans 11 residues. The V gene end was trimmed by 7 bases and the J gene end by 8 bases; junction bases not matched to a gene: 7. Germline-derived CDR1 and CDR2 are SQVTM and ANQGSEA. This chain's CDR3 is CSAGGAEGYTF. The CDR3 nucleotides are TGCAGCGCAGGGGGGGCGGAGGGCTACACCTTC.

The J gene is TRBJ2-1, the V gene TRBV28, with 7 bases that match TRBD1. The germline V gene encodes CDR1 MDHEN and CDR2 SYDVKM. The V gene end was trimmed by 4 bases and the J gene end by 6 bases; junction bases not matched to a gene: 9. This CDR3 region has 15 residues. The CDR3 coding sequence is TGTGCCAGCAGTTCCAGACAGGGTAGACGCAATGAGCAGTTCTTC. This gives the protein CASSSRQGRRNEQFF.

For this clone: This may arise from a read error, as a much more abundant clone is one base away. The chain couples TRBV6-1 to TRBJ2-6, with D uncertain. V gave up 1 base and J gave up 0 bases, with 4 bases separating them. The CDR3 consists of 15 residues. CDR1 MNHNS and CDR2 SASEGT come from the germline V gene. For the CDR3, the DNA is TGTGCCAGCAGTGAAGAGGGCTCTGGGGCCAACGTCCTGACTTTC. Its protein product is CASSEEGSGANVLTF.